These 9 T cell receptor beta chains share one sample of origin, sequenced in a study of shared clonotypes between healthy human individuals. Naive CD8 cells, CD45RO-negative and positively selected for CCR7, excluded terminally differentiated effector memory CD45RA+ cells. Profiled with immunoSEQ multiplex PCR; TCRdb holds only in-frame clones, not every one. The sample has just over 2,000,000 clones; about 95% are singletons. Source material: naive CD8+ T cells sorted from blood. Every receptor here comes from a man younger than 35 in good health.

The gene calls are TRBV5-1 and TRBJ2-5; 8 positions agree with TRBD1. Trimming cost V 5 bases and J 4 bases; bases outside gene matches: 10. The germline V gene has CDR1 SGHRS and CDR2 YFSETQ. The CDR3 runs 15 residues. CDR3 in amino acids: CASRLLYRGTETQYF. Here the CDR3 DNA reads TGCGCCAGCAGGTTATTGTACAGGGGGACAGAGACCCAGTACTTC. Looking up the rest from reference TRBV5-1 and TRBJ2-5 gives the full variable domain: KAGVTQTPRYLIKTRGQQVTLSCSPISGHRSVSWYQQTPGQGLQFLFEYFSETQRNKGNFPGRFSGRQFSNSRSEMNVSTLELGDSALYLCASRLLYRGTETQYFGPGTRLLVL.

The rearrangement links TRBV29-1 to TRBJ2-3; 11 bases fit TRBD2. Germline V CDR1 and CDR2: SQVTM, ANQGSEA. The CDR3 is 16 amino acids. J was trimmed by 7 bases and V by 2 bases; bases with no gene match: 11. CDR3 sequence reads: CSVELAGGSGVNTQYF. For the CDR3, the DNA is TGCAGCGTTGAACTAGCGGGGGGCTCAGGAGTGAATACGCAGTATTTT.

Note on this clone: The same CDR3 is also encoded by other DNA sequences in this sample. V and J are TRBV9 and TRBJ1-2; D is unclear. V lost 0 bases, J lost 3 bases, and 6 bases lay in between. The V gene's germline CDR1 is SGDLS and CDR2 YYNGEE. This CDR3 comprises 13 residues. This CDR3 is CASSVGGDYGYTF. CDR3 in DNA: TGTGCCAGCAGCGTAGGTGGAGACTATGGCTACACCTTC.

V and J are TRBV28 and TRBJ2-1; 12 bases fit TRBD2. The germline CDR1 and CDR2 sequences are MDHEN and SYDVKM. This CDR3 has 16 residues. Trimming removed 6 bases from V and 0 bases from J; junction bases left unmatched: 3. CDR3 sequence: CASRQTSGSSYNEQFF. Here the CDR3 DNA reads TGTGCCAGCAGACAGACTAGCGGGAGCTCCTACAATGAGCAGTTCTTC.

This rearrangement joins TRBV2 to TRBJ1-1; D gene unclear. Trimming stripped 6 bases from V and 3 bases from J, with 14 bases between. The CDR3 runs to 14 residues. Per germline, CDR1 SNHLY and CDR2 FYNNEI. The CDR3 coding sequence is TGTGCCAGCAGCCCCGCCGAGGGATACACTGAAGCTTTCTTT. Protein: CASSPAEGYTEAFF.

This clone was counted a single time. The chain links TRBV7-9 to TRBJ2-7, with TRBD1 identical over 7 bases. CDR1 is SEHNR and CDR2 is FQNEAQ in the germline V gene (reference sequence). Unmatched junction bases numbered 3, after V lost 10 bases and J lost 0 bases. The CDR3 has 12 residues. The CDR3 protein is CATRDSSYEQYF. The CDR3 nucleotides are TGTGCCACCAGGGACAGCTCCTACGAGCAGTACTTC.

The chain combines TRBV5-1 with TRBJ2-1, with 9 bases fitting TRBD1. The CDR3 length is 15 residues. The ends lost 7 bases at V and 4 bases at J; junction bases unmatched: 9. Germline loops: CDR1 SGHRS, CDR2 YFSETQ. The CDR3 region has the DNA TGCGCCAGCGGATGGGACAGGGAAGGGTACAATGAGCAGTTCTTC. Residues: CASGWDREGYNEQFF.

The J gene is TRBJ1-1, the V gene TRBV19; D ambiguous. V lost 1 base, J lost 6 bases, and 9 bases lay in between. The CDR3 totals 13 residues. Germline V CDR1 and CDR2: LNHDA, SQIVND (reference sequence). The CDR3 DNA is TGTGCCAGTAGTATAGCTCCCGGGGCTGAAGCTTTCTTT. As protein: CASSIAPGAEAFF.

Details on this clone: In the same sample, other DNA sequences code for this CDR3. CDR3 bases: TGTGCCAGCAGTTACTCTGGCCAGGGGAATGGCTACACCTTC. Amino acid sequence: CASSYSGQGNGYTF. This chain uses TRBV6-5 with TRBJ1-2; D perhaps matches TRBD1 (6 bases). The CDR3 sequence is 14 residues long. V was pared by 0 bases and J by 6 bases, with 11 bases between. Germline V gene data show CDR1 as MNHEY and CDR2 as SVGAGI.